The clone carrying this T cell receptor beta chain has a single count. Its antigen is undetermined. This sample was included in a study of tissue T cells after allogeneic stem cell transplantation. The wider study: Pathologist H&E review favored samples with visible lymphocytes for sequencing among multiple samples.

CDR3 size: 15 residues. Germline-derived CDR1 and CDR2 are SGHRS and YFSETQ. The ends lost 0 bases at V and 9 bases at J; junction bases unmatched: 6. CDR3 sequences, V/J genes, frequencies and template counts came from survey-depth TCRbeta sequencing. Using immunoSEQ multiplex PCR, the repertoire was profiled, and TCRdb retains in-frame clones only, with some absent. Found here are some 1,600 clones, 73% of them singletons; the top ten hold 9.5% to 15%. The study's findings and limits: Blood and spleen captured only part of the tissue TCR repertoire. Across patients, clones rarely overlapped, yet motif clusters were shared tissue-specifically.

This specimen was esophagus tissue, taken at autopsy. The source of this sequence is a woman aged 18-55 years with breast cancer. This chain links TRBV5-1 with TRBJ1-6, with 7 positions matching TRBD1. The CDR3 nucleotides read TGCGCCAGCAGCTTGGGGGCAGGGGGGAGTTCACCCCTCCACTTT. Its translation is CASSLGAGGSSPLHF.